This T cell receptor beta chain was captured in a study of OX40 agonist ivuxolimab in advanced cancers. For the study at large: Dose-escalation patients were diagnosed with hepatocellular carcinoma, melanoma, renal cell cancer or head and neck cancer. The eligibility criteria allowed prior anti-PD-1, anti-PD-L1 or anti-CTLA-4 therapy, and 40% had some.

Samples of blood were obtained at baseline, on cycle 4 day 1, and on cycle 7 day 1. Notes on this clone: The antigen remains unidentified.

The CDR3 extends over 12 amino acids. Germline lookup yields CDR1 MNHEY and CDR2 SVGAGI. With 4 bases removed from V and 8 bases from J, the gap between germline ends came to 9 bases. The data were produced by immunoSEQ multiplex PCR, yet TCRdb's version contains in-frame clones alone and is incomplete. The sample lists 75,000 to 80,000 clones; roughly 84% were seen once. Whole-study findings and limits: The study observed clonal expansion of CD4+ and CD8+ blood T cells by week 6 at 0.1 to 3.0 mg/kg.

The chain employs TRBV6-5 and TRBJ2-1, with D possibly being TRBD1 or TRBD2 (6 bases each). The starting material was CD4+ or CD8+ T cells sorted from blood, obtained in a trial of the OX40 agonist ivuxolimab. The origin of this receptor is an adult with an advanced solid tumor such as melanoma, head and neck, liver or kidney cancer. The CDR3 DNA reads as TGTGCCAGCAGTTTGGGGGGCCATGAGCAGTTCTTC. Encoded protein: CASSLGGHEQFF.